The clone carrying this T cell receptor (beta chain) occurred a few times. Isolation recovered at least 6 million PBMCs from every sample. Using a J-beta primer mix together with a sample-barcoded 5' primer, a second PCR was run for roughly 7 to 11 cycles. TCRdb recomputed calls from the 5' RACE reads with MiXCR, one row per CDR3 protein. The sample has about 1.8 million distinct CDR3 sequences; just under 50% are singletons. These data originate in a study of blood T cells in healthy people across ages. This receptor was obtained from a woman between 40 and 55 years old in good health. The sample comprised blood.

This CDR3 is CSVVDPGETQYF. CDR3 in DNA: TGCAGTGTGGTGGACCCTGGAGAGACCCAGTACTTC. The chain is built from TRBV20-1 and TRBJ2-5; D is ambiguous. This CDR3 comprises 12 residues. V lost 7 bases to trimming and J lost 4 bases, with 13 bases between them. Germline V gene lookup returns CDR1 DFQATT and CDR2 SNEGSKA (reference sequence).